The following is a TCR beta chain sequence with its context. The record originates from a study of blood T cell repertoires in COVID-19. Whole-study context: The cDNA or gDNA used as material had been derived from T cells, B-cell-depleted T cells, or PBMCs.

Trimming removed 7 bases at V and 3 bases at J, with 16 bases between. This CDR3 region has 15 residues. CDR1 is MNHEY and CDR2 is SMNVEV in the germline V gene (reference sequence). Those enrolled, adults aged roughly 18 to 90 years, came from roughly 23 US areas. Two negative PCRs, clearance, or symptom resolution had been documented for recovered Cohort 3 donors. Profiled with immunoSEQ multiplex PCR; TCRdb holds only in-frame clones, not every one. The table includes a few hundred thousand clones, nearly 90% detected once. This chain connects TRBV27 to TRBJ2-1; D might be TRBD1 (6 bases). The sequenced material came from PBMCs or T cells enriched from blood (not recorded which). The TCR originated in a woman aged 25 to 39 who had recovered from COVID-19. The CDR3 spells CASTLTAGVYNEQFF. CDR3 sequence (DNA): TGTGCCAGCACCCTTACGGCAGGGGTCTACAATGAGCAGTTCTTC.